The 25 T cell receptor beta chains listed next were all sequenced from one sample in a study of blood T cell repertoires in COVID-19. Using immunoSEQ multiplex PCR, the repertoire was profiled, and TCRdb retains in-frame clones only, with some absent. The sample records about 73,000 clones, 75% to 90% being singletons. Sequenced: peripheral blood. The receptors were gathered from an older man with acute or convalescent COVID-19.

A single count supports this clone. Mismatch with germline at one junction end may stem from a read error. This sequence joins TRBV11-2 and TRBJ2-1; a weak D match, TRBD1 (6 bases). Germline V gene lookup returns CDR1 SGHAT and CDR2 FQNNGV. CDR3 length: 12 amino acids. The CDR3 sequence: CASSQGQRPFLF. CDR3 coding DNA: TGTGCCAGCAGCCAGGGGCAGAGACCTTTTCTCTTC.

This chain connects TRBV10-2 to TRBJ2-1; 13 positions agree with TRBD2. The CDR3 runs to 18 residues. The V segment lost 7 bases and the J segment 7 bases; nucleotides outside the gene matches: 16. Germline V lookup: CDR1 WSHSY, CDR2 SAAADI. This CDR3 reads CASTGTSGILPGVNEQFF. The CDR3 DNA sequence: TGCGCCAGCACCGGGACTAGCGGGATCCTTCCCGGGGTGAATGAGCAGTTCTTC.

J is TRBJ1-6 and V is TRBV7-2, with TRBD1 as a possible D gene (5 bases). The CDR3 loop spans 14 amino acids. Trimming stripped 5 bases from V and 7 bases from J, with 12 bases between. The germline CDR1 and CDR2 sequences are SGHTA and FQGNSA. Here the CDR3 reads CASSPGHPNSPLHF. CDR3 in DNA: TGTGCCAGCAGCCCTGGACACCCCAATTCACCCCTCCACTTT. Combining the CDR3 with reference TRBV7-2 and TRBJ1-6 gives the whole variable domain GAGVSQSPSNKVTEKGKDVELRCDPISGHTALYWYRQSLGQGLEFLIYFQGNSAPDKSGLPSDRFSAERTGGSVSTLTIQRTQQEDSAVYLCASSPGHPNSPLHFGNGTRLTVT.

The V and J genes are TRBV7-9 and TRBJ1-1; a weak D match, TRBD1 (6 bases). Germline CDR1 SEHNR, CDR2 FQNEAQ (reference sequence). The CDR3 has 15 residues. Deletions cut 0 bases from V and 5 bases from J, with 13 bases between. The DNA for the CDR3 is TGTGCCAGCAGCTTAGCGAGACAGGAAGGGACTGAAGCTTTCTTT. As protein: CASSLARQEGTEAFF.

The V and J genes are TRBV30 and TRBJ1-5; tentatively, D is TRBD1 (6 bases). Trimming removed 1 base from V and 6 bases from J, with 10 bases in between. Per the germline V gene, CDR1 is GTSNPN and CDR2 is SVGIG (reference sequence). The CDR3 totals 13 residues. The CDR3, as DNA: TGTGCCTGGAGTGGACAGGAAACTCAGCCCCAGCATTTT. It yields the protein CAWSGQETQPQHF.

This clone was seen only a few times. This chain uses TRBV18 with TRBJ1-1; 10 positions match TRBD1. V was pared by 3 bases and J by 4 bases, with 5 bases of the junction left unmatched. The germline V gene encodes CDR1 KGHSH and CDR2 LQKENI. This CDR3 is built from 15 residues. The CDR3 protein is CASSPWTGGSTEAFF. The CDR3 DNA sequence: TGTGCCAGCTCACCTTGGACAGGGGGAAGCACTGAAGCTTTCTTT.

With respect to this clone: Germline is not matched at one junction end, which may reflect a read error. The rearrangement links TRBV27 to TRBJ1-4, with TRBD1 matching over 9 bases. The CDR3 runs to 17 residues. Germline V lookup: CDR1 MNHEY, CDR2 SMNVEV (reference sequence). The CDR3 nucleotides read TGTACCAGCAGTCCCCTCCTACAGGGGGCGGCGGACGAAAAACTGTTTTTT. It specifies CTSSPLLQGAADEKLFF. The entire variable domain, with the rest obtained from reference TRBV27 and TRBJ1-4, is as follows: EAQVTQNPRYLITVTGKKLTVTCSQNMNHEYMSWYRQDPGLGLRQIYYSMNVEVTDKGDVPEGYKVSRKEKRNFPLILESPSPNQTSLYFCTSSPLLQGAADEKLFFGSGTQLSVL.

In this sample, this clone turned up many times. V is TRBV30 and J is TRBJ1-1; TRBD1 matches 8 bases. This CDR3 has 15 amino acids. V shed 5 bases, J shed 5 bases, and the junction held 13 bases outside the gene matches. The germline V gene encodes CDR1 GTSNPN and CDR2 SVGIG (reference sequence). CDR3 residues: CAWGTRTGFKTEAFF. DNA for the CDR3: TGTGCCTGGGGGACGAGGACAGGGTTTAAAACTGAAGCTTTCTTT.

CDR3 DNA: TGTGCCAGCAGTGAAGCGCGTCGGGGATTAGCACCCCTCCACTTT. It specifies CASSEARRGLAPLHF. This chain joins TRBV2 and TRBJ1-6, with no clear D. The CDR3 runs to 15 residues. Germline CDR1 reads SNHLY; CDR2 reads FYNNEI. Trimming pared 0 bases from V and 11 bases from J, leaving 14 bases between.

The CDR3 region is CASRRKTGRETQYF. The CDR3 nucleotides are TGTGCCAGCAGGAGGAAAACAGGGCGCGAGACCCAGTACTTC. This chain links TRBV6-5 with TRBJ2-5; weak D call: TRBD1 (6 bases). Trimming took 6 bases from V and 5 from J, leaving 16 bases between them. This CDR3 is 14 amino acids long. Germline lookup yields CDR1 MNHEY and CDR2 SVGAGI.

The V call is TRBV18, the J call TRBJ2-3, with 10 bases identical to TRBD1. V was clipped by 6 bases and J by 6 bases; unmatched bases: 6. The CDR3 spans 14 residues. CDR1 is KGHSH, CDR2 LQKENI, per germline. The CDR3 protein is CASSRQGASDTQYF. CDR3 nucleotides: TGTGCCAGCTCCCGACAGGGGGCATCCGATACGCAGTATTTT. Based on the CDR3 plus reference TRBV18 and TRBJ2-3, the full variable domain is NAGVMQNPRHLVRRRGQEARLRCSPMKGHSHVYWYRQLPEEGLKFMVYLQKENIIDESGMPKERFSAEFPKEGPSILRIQQVVRGDSAAYFCASSRQGASDTQYFGPGTRLTVL.

In this sample, this clone turned up once. The rearrangement uses TRBV14 and TRBJ2-1, with 9 bases lining up with TRBD1. This CDR3 contains 16 residues. V lost 4 bases, J lost 6 bases, and 10 bases stayed unmatched. CDR1 and CDR2 from the germline V gene are SGHDN and FVKESK. CDR3 residues: CASSLPGTGPVNEQFF. DNA for the CDR3: TGTGCCAGCAGCCTACCCGGGACAGGGCCCGTCAATGAGCAGTTCTTC.

The chain combines TRBV5-8 with TRBJ2-1; TRBD2 matches 14 bases. From germline, CDR1 is SGHTS and CDR2 YDEGEE. V lost 2 bases, J lost 3 bases, and 7 bases stayed unmatched. This CDR3 has 18 residues. CDR3 sequence (DNA): TGTGCCAGCAGCTTTGTTGGGACTAGCGGGAGATTCTACAATGAGCAGTTCTTC. Amino acid sequence: CASSFVGTSGRFYNEQFF.

V and J are TRBV5-8 and TRBJ2-3; possibly TRBD1 for D (6 bases). V was pared by 5 bases and J by 3 bases, with 19 bases between. CDR3 size: 16 residues. Germline CDR1 and CDR2: SGHTS and YDEGEE. CDR3 DNA sequence: TGTGCCAGCAGACGTCTACAGGGTAGTGGTACAGATACGCAGTATTTT. Translating it yields CASRRLQGSGTDTQYF.

The chain joins TRBV4-1 to TRBJ1-4; no clear D. Looked up from germline, CDR1 is MGHRA and CDR2 is YSYEKL. V was clipped by 3 bases and J by 4 bases, with 15 bases between them. This CDR3 has 16 residues. The CDR3 protein is CASSHPSGARNEKLFF. For the CDR3, the DNA is TGCGCCAGCAGCCACCCCTCGGGAGCTCGTAATGAAAAACTGTTTTTT.

V is TRBV6-5 and J is TRBJ2-1; 10 positions match TRBD1. Losses at the gene ends were 2 bases for V and 6 bases for J; bases not matched to a gene: 4. The CDR3 is made up of 15 amino acids. Germline CDR1 reads MNHEY; CDR2 reads SVGAGI. This CDR3 is CASSYRDRGLNEQFF. The CDR3 DNA reads TGTGCCAGCAGTTACCGGGACAGGGGACTCAATGAGCAGTTCTTC.

The chain couples TRBV4-1 to TRBJ1-1; a possible D gene is TRBD1 (5 bases). The CDR3 has 17 amino acids. V was shortened by 1 base and J by 0 bases, with 15 bases between the two germline ends. CDR1 is MGHRA and CDR2 is YSYEKL in the germline V gene. The CDR3 reads CASSQVVRQPMNTEAFF. In DNA, the CDR3 is TGCGCCAGCAGCCAAGTAGTTCGACAGCCGATGAACACTGAAGCTTTCTTT.

The V gene is TRBV18, the J gene TRBJ2-5; perhaps TRBD1 as D (6 bases). The CDR3 contains 15 residues. Germline V CDR1 and CDR2: KGHSH, LQKENI. The germline V and J ends were trimmed by 4 bases and 7 bases, with 19 bases remaining between them. The DNA for the CDR3 is TGTGCCAGCTCACTCCGGGACACGAAAAAGGGGACCCAGTACTTC. This encodes CASSLRDTKKGTQYF.

The gene calls are TRBV28 and TRBJ2-6, with TRBD1 matching over 9 bases. The V and J ends lost 5 bases and 1 base, in that order; junction bases with no gene match: 12. CDR1 and CDR2 (germline): MDHEN, SYDVKM. This CDR3 region has 19 residues. CDR3 region: CASSPRTGDILSGANVLTF. CDR3 nucleotide sequence: TGTGCCAGCAGTCCTCGGACAGGGGATATTTTATCTGGGGCCAACGTCCTGACTTTC.

The CDR3 loop is CASSPYGSTADTQYF. The CDR3 nucleotides read TGTGCCAGCAGCCCATACGGGAGTACGGCAGATACGCAGTATTTT. The chain couples TRBV9 to TRBJ2-3; D perhaps matches TRBD2 (6 bases). The CDR3 runs to 15 residues. Germline CDR1 SGDLS, CDR2 YYNGEE. The V gene lost 4 bases and the J gene lost 4 bases, with 16 bases spanning the gap.

The V call is TRBV29-1, the J call TRBJ1-2; 7 bases are a match to TRBD1. The CDR3 is 15 residues long. With 5 bases clipped from V and 3 bases from J, the junction kept 12 bases outside the gene matches. Germline assignment: CDR1 SQVTM and CDR2 ANQGSEA. The CDR3 is CSVWVRQGDYYGYTF. The CDR3 nucleotides read TGCAGCGTTTGGGTACGCCAGGGGGATTACTATGGCTACACCTTC.

This rearrangement joins TRBV10-3 to TRBJ2-1; 11 nucleotides align to TRBD2. The germline gives CDR1 ENHRY, CDR2 SYGVKD. This CDR3 has 15 residues. The trim removed 6 bases at V and 5 bases at J, leaving 6 bases unmatched. The CDR3 spells CAIRSTSGKDNEQFF. CDR3 nucleotides: TGTGCCATCAGGTCGACTAGCGGGAAGGACAATGAGCAGTTCTTC.

V usage is TRBV5-1 and J usage is TRBJ2-2; possible D gene TRBD2, 6 bases. The CDR3 runs 14 residues. V was trimmed by 5 bases and J by 3 bases, leaving 11 bases between them. Germline CDR1 reads SGHRS; CDR2 reads YFSETQ. The CDR3 protein is CASRWRADTGELFF. CDR3 bases: TGCGCCAGCAGATGGAGGGCCGACACCGGGGAGCTGTTTTTT. The whole variable domain, remainder taken from reference TRBV5-1 and TRBJ2-2, is KAGVTQTPRYLIKTRGQQVTLSCSPISGHRSVSWYQQTPGQGLQFLFEYFSETQRNKGNFPGRFSGRQFSNSRSEMNVSTLELGDSALYLCASRWRADTGELFFGEGSRLTVL.

The J gene is TRBJ1-6, the V gene TRBV30, with D possibly TRBD1 on 6 matching bases. The CDR3 totals 13 residues. Trimming pared 5 bases from V and 7 bases from J, leaving 12 bases between. The germline V gene has CDR1 GTSNPN and CDR2 SVGIG (reference sequence). The CDR3 DNA reads TGTGCCTGGGTTGGGGGCCCGAATTCACCCCTCCACTTT. Encoded protein: CAWVGGPNSPLHF.

J is TRBJ1-5 and V is TRBV7-2, with 11 bases fitting TRBD1. After removal of 5 bases from V and 6 bases from J, the junction contained 12 bases not matched to a gene. Germline CDR1 is SGHTA and CDR2 is FQGNSA. This CDR3 is 17 amino acids long. The chain's CDR3 is CASSPGQGERFGQPQHF. The CDR3 nucleotides read TGTGCCAGCAGCCCGGGACAGGGGGAGAGGTTCGGTCAGCCCCAGCATTTT. Looking up the rest from reference TRBV7-2 and TRBJ1-5 gives the full variable domain: GAGVSQSPSNKVTEKGKDVELRCDPISGHTALYWYRQSLGQGLEFLIYFQGNSAPDKSGLPSDRFSAERTGGSVSTLTIQRTQQEDSAVYLCASSPGQGERFGQPQHFGDGTRLSIL.